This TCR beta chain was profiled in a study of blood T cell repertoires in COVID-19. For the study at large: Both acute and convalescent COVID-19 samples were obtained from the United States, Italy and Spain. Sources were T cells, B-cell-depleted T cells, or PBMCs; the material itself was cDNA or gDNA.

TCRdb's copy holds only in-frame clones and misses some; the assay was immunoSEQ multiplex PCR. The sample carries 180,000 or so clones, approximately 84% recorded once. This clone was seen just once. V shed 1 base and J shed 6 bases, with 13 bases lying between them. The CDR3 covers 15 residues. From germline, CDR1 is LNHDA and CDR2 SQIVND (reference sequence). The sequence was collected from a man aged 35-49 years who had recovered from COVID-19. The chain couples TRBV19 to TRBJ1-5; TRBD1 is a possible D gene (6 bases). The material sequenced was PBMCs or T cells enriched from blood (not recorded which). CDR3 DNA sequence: TGTGCCAGTAGTATAGGGGGGCGCGGCCGTCAGCCCCAGCATTTT. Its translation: CASSIGGRGRQPQHF.